This T cell receptor beta chain came from a study of blood T cells in healthy people across ages. Around 10 milliliters was the volume of peripheral blood drawn from each donor. CDR1 SGHRS and CDR2 YFSETQ come from the germline V gene. V dropped 0 bases and J dropped 8; count of bases not matched to a gene: 9. The CDR3 is 16 residues long. The second PCR ran roughly 6 to 11 cycles with a sample-barcoded 5' primer and J-beta primers. One entry per CDR3 protein results from TCRdb running MiXCR on the 5' RACE reads. Of some 1,800,000 distinct CDR3 sequences in the sample, more than 35% are singletons; the top ten hold more than 20%.

Sequencing was performed on blood. The clonotype comes from a human donor in good health. J is TRBJ2-4 and V is TRBV5-1; 9 nucleotides agree with TRBD1. The CDR3 reads CASSLGLGTGTDIQYF. In nucleotides, the CDR3 is TGCGCCAGCAGCTTGGGCCTCGGGACAGGGACGGACATTCAGTACTTC.